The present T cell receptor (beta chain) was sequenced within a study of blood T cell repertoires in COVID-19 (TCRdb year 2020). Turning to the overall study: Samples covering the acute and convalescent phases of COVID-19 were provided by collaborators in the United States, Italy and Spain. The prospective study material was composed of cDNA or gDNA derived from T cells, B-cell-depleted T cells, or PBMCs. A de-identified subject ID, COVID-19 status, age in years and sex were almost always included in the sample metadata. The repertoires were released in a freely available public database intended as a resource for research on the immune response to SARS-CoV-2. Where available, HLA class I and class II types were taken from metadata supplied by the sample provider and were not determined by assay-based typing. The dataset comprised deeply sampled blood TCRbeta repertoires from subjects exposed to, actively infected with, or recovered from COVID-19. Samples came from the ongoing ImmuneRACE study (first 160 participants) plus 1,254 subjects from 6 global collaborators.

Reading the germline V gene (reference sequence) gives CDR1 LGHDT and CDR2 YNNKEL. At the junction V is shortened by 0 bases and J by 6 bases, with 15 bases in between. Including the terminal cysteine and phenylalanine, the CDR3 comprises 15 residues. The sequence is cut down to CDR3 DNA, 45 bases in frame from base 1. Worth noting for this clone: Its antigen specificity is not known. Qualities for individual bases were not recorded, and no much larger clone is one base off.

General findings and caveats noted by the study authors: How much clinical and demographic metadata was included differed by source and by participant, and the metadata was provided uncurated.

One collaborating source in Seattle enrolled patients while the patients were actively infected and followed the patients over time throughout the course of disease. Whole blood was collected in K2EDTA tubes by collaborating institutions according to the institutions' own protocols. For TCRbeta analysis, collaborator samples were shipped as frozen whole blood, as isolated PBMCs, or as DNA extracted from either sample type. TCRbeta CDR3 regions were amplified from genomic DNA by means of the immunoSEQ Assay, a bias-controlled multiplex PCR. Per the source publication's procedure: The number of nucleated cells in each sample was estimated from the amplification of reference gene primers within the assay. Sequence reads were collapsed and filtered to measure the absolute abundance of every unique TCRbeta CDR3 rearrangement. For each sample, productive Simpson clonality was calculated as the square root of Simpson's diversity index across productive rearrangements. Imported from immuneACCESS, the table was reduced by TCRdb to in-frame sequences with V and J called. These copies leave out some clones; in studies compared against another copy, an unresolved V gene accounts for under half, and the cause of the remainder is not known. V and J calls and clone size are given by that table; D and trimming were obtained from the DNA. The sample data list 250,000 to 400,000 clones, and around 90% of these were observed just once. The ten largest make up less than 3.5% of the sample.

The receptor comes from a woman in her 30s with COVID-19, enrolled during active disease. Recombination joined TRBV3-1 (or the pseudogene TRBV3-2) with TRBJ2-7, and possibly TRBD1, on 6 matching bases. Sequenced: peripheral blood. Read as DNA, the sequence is TGTGCCAGCAGCCAAGATGTCAGGGGCCGGAGCGAGCAGTACTTC. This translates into CASSQDVRGRSEQYF.